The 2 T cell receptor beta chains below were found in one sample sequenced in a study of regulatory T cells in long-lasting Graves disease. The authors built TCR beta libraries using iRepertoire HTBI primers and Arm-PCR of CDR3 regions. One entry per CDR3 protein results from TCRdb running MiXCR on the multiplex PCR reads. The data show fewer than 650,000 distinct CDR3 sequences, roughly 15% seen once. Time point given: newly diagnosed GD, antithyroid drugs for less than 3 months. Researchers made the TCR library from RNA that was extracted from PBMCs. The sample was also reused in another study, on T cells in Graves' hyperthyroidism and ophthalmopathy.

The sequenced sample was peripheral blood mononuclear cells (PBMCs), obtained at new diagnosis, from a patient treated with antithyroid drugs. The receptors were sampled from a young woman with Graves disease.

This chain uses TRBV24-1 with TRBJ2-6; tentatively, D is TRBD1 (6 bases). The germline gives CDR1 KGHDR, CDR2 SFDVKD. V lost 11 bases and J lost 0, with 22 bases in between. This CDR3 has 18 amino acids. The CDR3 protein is CASRQEQGKISGANVLTF. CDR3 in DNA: TGTGCCAGCAGACAAGAACAGGGAAAGATCTCTGGGGCCAACGTCCTGACTTTC.

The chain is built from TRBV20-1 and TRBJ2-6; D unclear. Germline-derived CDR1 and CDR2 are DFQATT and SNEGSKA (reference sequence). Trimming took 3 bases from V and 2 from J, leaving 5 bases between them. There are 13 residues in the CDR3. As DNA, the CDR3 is TGCAGTGCTAGGAAGGCTGGGGCCAACGTCCTGACTTTC. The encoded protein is CSARKAGANVLTF.